This T cell receptor beta chain was profiled in a study of brain T cells in children with intractable seizures (dated by TCRdb to the early 2020s). At the level of the whole study: A NanoString immunology panel was first used to screen resected brain tissue from 40 to 60 pediatric epilepsy surgery cases for immune gene transcripts. Of the roughly twelve selected surgery cases, pre-surgery blood was also sequenced for eight, so four had brain tissue only. Broader findings and caveats from the paper: Because pre- and post-surgery blood were sequenced to different depths, clones absent from the pre-surgery sample may reflect undersampling. Viral specificity was inferred only from CDR3 sequence similarity, and patients' HCMV serostatus was unknown.

The immunoSEQ assay was used to generate TCR beta chain sequences from genomic DNA. Per the original workflow: Any CDR3 sequence that did not begin with the conserved framework cysteine at position 104 was removed by hand. To get clonality, the normalized Shannon's Diversity Index was subtracted from one, giving values from 0 (maximal diversity) to 1 (oligoclonal). Chi-squared comparison-of-proportions tests were used to check whether the frequency of the same CDR3 differed between samples, for example brain versus blood. Public clonotypes were found by searching immuneACCESS, and the VDJdb browser was used to assess similarity to known antiviral clonotypes. TCRdb holds this immuneACCESS table with in-frame rearrangements only. Some clones are missing; in checked studies, unresolved V genes explain under half, and the rest has no known cause. That table gives V, J and clone size, and the DNA gave D and trimming. The sample yields about 340,000 clones; about 93% were counted once. The ten largest clones take up around 5% of the sample.

The time point tag for this specimen amounts to: blood from clinic visit 5 months post-surgery; TSC patient then seizure free. The surgery cases that showed the highest brain T cell transcript signatures were chosen for TCR beta chain sequencing of brain tissue, and of blood when it was available. Before surgery, patients had received at least one anti-epileptic drug. The TCR-sequenced patients were children whose drug-resistant epilepsy was caused by tuberous sclerosis complex, focal cortical dysplasia, Rasmussen encephalitis or hemimegalencephaly. Bulk genomic DNA was isolated from unsorted brain tissue and whole blood using the Monarch genomic DNA purification kit. Clipping removes 3 bases from V and 2 bases from J, with 5 as the unmatched junction base count. From its cysteine to its phenylalanine, the CDR3 spans 15 amino acids. Only CDR3 DNA remains: 45 bases, in frame from the first base. The germline V gene (reference sequence) specifies SEHNR as CDR1 and FQNEAQ as CDR2.

Regarding this clone: The target of this receptor is not known. No base qualities exist here, and no much larger clone lies one base off it.

Recombination connected TRBV7-9 to TRBJ2-7; TRBD1 matches 9 bases in the middle. The clonotype comes from a boy under two years old with tuberous sclerosis and intractable seizures. The sequenced sample was peripheral blood, obtained 5 to 6 months after surgery. The DNA reads TGTGCCAGCAGCTTTCCTGGGACAGGGACCTACGAGCAGTACTTC. Protein translation: CASSFPGTGTYEQYF.